This TCR beta chain was sequenced during a study of control samples from healthy donors and cancer patients. By share, this clone counts as large (0.1 to 1%). The method was immunoSEQ multiplex PCR; TCRdb's version includes in-frame clones alone and lacks a portion of them. The top ten clones hold about 32% of a sample with 2,500 to 3,500 clones, around 94% of them seen once. Trimming took 5 bases from V and 6 from J, leaving 19 bases between them. Per the germline V gene, CDR1 is SEHNR and CDR2 is FQNEAQ (reference sequence). The length of the CDR3 is 16 residues. Material: PBMCs. This sequence originates from a man aged 65-85 years with lung cancer. The chain uses TRBV7-9 and TRBJ1-4; unclear D gene. For the CDR3, the DNA is TGTGCCAGCAGCCCAACACGTGGACGGATACATGAAAAACTGTTTTTT. Amino acid sequence: CASSPTRGRIHEKLFF.